These 6 T cell receptor beta chains share one sample of origin, sequenced in a study of T cells after posttransplantation cyclophosphamide. Sequencing was performed with immunoSEQ multiplex PCR; in TCRdb, only in-frame clones are kept and a portion is missing. The table records 47,000 or so clones, roughly 92% of them present only once. The sample consisted of PBMCs. All receptors derive from a woman aged 45-59 years in good health and a related stem cell transplant donor.

The chain employs TRBV7-6 and TRBJ1-1, with a tentative D call TRBD1 (6 bases). V was pared by 5 bases and J by 4 bases, with 14 bases between. The CDR3 runs 14 residues. From germline, CDR1 is SGHVS and CDR2 FNYEAQ. The CDR3 coding sequence is TGTGCCAGCAGCACAGGGCGAGGGGGCACTGAAGCTTTCTTT. Its translation is CASSTGRGGTEAFF. Together with reference TRBV7-6 and TRBJ1-1, the CDR3 gives the full variable domain: GAGVSQSPRYKVTKRGQDVALRCDPISGHVSLYWYRQALGQGPEFLTYFNYEAQQDKSGLPNDRFSAERPEGSISTLTIQRTEQRDSAMYRCASSTGRGGTEAFFGQGTRLTVV.

The chain uses TRBV27 and TRBJ1-5, with TRBD1 identical over 7 bases. The CDR3 totals 15 residues. Germline CDR1 MNHEY, CDR2 SMNVEV (reference sequence). J gave up 4 bases and V 2 bases, and 5 bases lay outside the gene matches. This chain's CDR3 is CASSLRQGVNQPQHF. The CDR3 DNA reads as TGTGCCAGCAGTTTAAGGCAGGGGGTGAATCAGCCCCAGCATTTT.

This clone showed up just once. The sample has other DNA sequences that encode this CDR3 too. The V and J genes are TRBV7-9 and TRBJ1-6; 8 bases map to TRBD1. Germline V gene lookup returns CDR1 SEHNR and CDR2 FQNEAQ (reference sequence). The CDR3 sequence is 16 residues long. Unmatched junction bases numbered 9, after V lost 5 bases and J lost 6 bases. CDR3 sequence: CASSPGQDTFNSPLHF. The CDR3 nucleotides are TGTGCCAGCAGCCCGGGACAGGACACTTTTAATTCACCCCTCCACTTT.

CDR3 in DNA: TGTGCCAGCTCACCAGTCGACCTGGCGGAGACAGATACGCAGTATTTT. Amino acids: CASSPVDLAETDTQYF. The chain links TRBV18 to TRBJ2-3; D is undetermined. V was trimmed by 2 bases and J by 3 bases, leaving 15 bases between them. This CDR3 region has 16 residues. Germline V gene sequence: CDR1 KGHSH, CDR2 LQKENI.

V and J are TRBV5-5 and TRBJ2-1; TRBD2 might be the D (6 bases). The CDR3 covers 18 residues. Trimming removed 6 bases at V and 5 bases at J, with 27 bases between. Germline V gives CDR1 SGHKS, CDR2 YYEKEE (reference sequence). CDR3 coding DNA: TGTGCCAGCACCCCCCGGGAGCTAGCTATCCCCAAACACAATGAGCAGTTCTTC. As protein: CASTPRELAIPKHNEQFF.

The table lists this clone with a count of one. The chain couples TRBV15 to TRBJ2-3, with a possible D match to TRBD2 (6 bases). Germline values: CDR1 LNHNV, CDR2 YYDKDF (reference sequence). V shed 1 base and J shed 0 bases, with 14 bases lying between them. The CDR3 contains 17 residues. The CDR3 DNA reads as TGTGCCACCAGCAGAGCAATTAGACTAGATAGCACAGATACGCAGTATTTT. Translated: CATSRAIRLDSTDTQYF.